This entry describes one TCR beta chain. Every donor provided 9.5 to 10 milliliters of peripheral blood. The CDR3 runs 15 residues. V was cut by 1 base and J by 8 bases, with 15 bases left in between. In germline, CDR1 is SGHTA, CDR2 FQGNSA. Sample-barcoded 5' priming and a J-beta primer mix drove a second PCR of roughly 6 to 12 cycles. TCRdb recomputed calls from the 5' RACE reads with MiXCR, one row per CDR3 protein. Of 800,000 or so distinct CDR3 sequences in the sample, 60% to 80% were seen once. The data were taken from a study of blood T cells in healthy people across ages. The J gene is TRBJ2-1, the V gene TRBV7-2, with D perhaps given as TRBD1 or TRBD2 (6 bases each). Sequenced: blood. This clonotype was sampled from a man younger than 45 in good health. For the CDR3, the DNA is TGTGCCAGCAGCTTAGTGGGCGAGGGGGGCGATGAGCAGTTCTTC. The encoded protein is CASSLVGEGGDEQFF.